The 15 T cell receptor beta chains below all came from one sample that was sequenced in a study of cytomegalovirus exposure and HLA in healthy donors. The PCR ran on 60 Vbeta and 13 Jbeta primers. Generated by immunoSEQ multiplex PCR, the TCRdb table keeps only in-frame clones and is missing some. The sample includes around 210,000 clones, roughly 73% of them seen just once. Input material: PBMCs. The receptor set was obtained from a boy younger than 18 in good health and CMV-seronegative.

This chain joins TRBV7-9 and TRBJ2-7; TRBD2 aligns across 7 bases. Losses at the gene ends were 0 bases for V and 3 bases for J; bases not matched to a gene: 11. The CDR3 extends over 17 amino acids. The V gene's germline CDR1 is SEHNR and CDR2 FQNEAQ (reference sequence). The CDR3 region is CASSLASEWEGLYEQYF. The DNA of the CDR3 is TGTGCCAGCAGCTTAGCGTCGGAATGGGAGGGCCTCTACGAGCAGTACTTC. The whole variable domain, filled in from reference TRBV7-9 and TRBJ2-7, reads DTGVSQNPRHKITKRGQNVTFRCDPISEHNRLYWYRQTLGQGPEFLTYFQNEAQLEKSRLLSDRFSAERPKGSFSTLEIQRTEQGDSAMYLCASSLASEWEGLYEQYFGPGTRLTVT.

The V and J genes are TRBV5-1 and TRBJ2-1; D is possibly TRBD1 (5 bases). The CDR3 spans 14 residues. Trimming stripped 4 bases from V and 5 bases from J, with 13 bases between. The germline gives CDR1 SGHRS, CDR2 YFSETQ. CDR3 residues: CASSLTDLNNEQFF. The DNA of the CDR3 is TGCGCCAGCAGCCTGACAGACCTAAACAATGAGCAGTTCTTC.

Of note for this clone: An end of the junction does not agree with germline; a read error may underlie this. The V and J genes are TRBV5-4 and TRBJ2-3, with 9 bases lining up with TRBD1. From germline, CDR1 is SGHNT and CDR2 YYREEE (reference sequence). The CDR3 contains 15 residues. CDR3 nucleotides: TGTGCCAGCAGTCTACAGGGGGCTAGAACAGATACGCGGTATTTT. Residues: CASSLQGARTDTRYF.

This chain joins TRBV7-9 and TRBJ2-1; D is ambiguous. CDR1 and CDR2 (germline): SEHNR, FQNEAQ (reference sequence). Trimming left V 6 bases short and J 0 bases short, with 6 bases between. The CDR3 is 13 amino acids. CDR3 amino acids: CASSLSSYNEQFF. The CDR3 DNA reads as TGTGCCAGCAGTTTGAGCTCCTACAATGAGCAGTTCTTC.

This clone was counted at least ten times. V is TRBV2 and J is TRBJ1-6; 7 bases line up with TRBD1. Trimming took 5 bases from V and 3 from J; bases not matched to a gene: 10. CDR3 length equals 17 residues. The V gene's germline CDR1 is SNHLY and CDR2 FYNNEI. The CDR3 spells CASSPQGSGGYNSPLHF. CDR3 bases: TGTGCCAGCAGTCCACAGGGGTCCGGGGGCTATAATTCACCCCTCCACTTT.

The J gene is TRBJ2-5, the V gene TRBV5-1; 9 positions agree with TRBD1. The J segment lost 2 bases and the V segment lost 4 bases, leaving 3 bases of the junction unmatched. This CDR3 is built from 14 residues. Per the germline V gene, CDR1 is SGHRS and CDR2 is YFSETQ. The CDR3 nucleotides read TGCGCCAGCAGCCGGGGACAGGGACAAGAGACCCAGTACTTC. Translation: CASSRGQGQETQYF.

The V call is TRBV11-3, the J call TRBJ2-7; TRBD2 aligns across 8 bases. The CDR3 totals 15 residues. The germline gives CDR1 SGHNT, CDR2 YENEEA. With 0 bases clipped from V and 4 bases from J, the junction kept 5 bases outside the gene matches. CDR3 sequence reads: CASSLDPSGPYEQYF. The CDR3 DNA is TGTGCCAGCAGCTTAGACCCTAGCGGGCCTTACGAGCAGTACTTC.

V is TRBV10-3 and J is TRBJ1-2; D remains unclear. Germline-derived CDR1 and CDR2 are ENHRY and SYGVKD. The CDR3 runs 13 residues. Trimming took off 7 bases at V and 8 bases at J, with 17 bases between the two ends. CDR3 region: CAINLRGSDGYTF. In nucleotides, the CDR3 is TGTGCCATCAATCTCAGAGGGTCCGACGGCTACACCTTC.

The V gene is TRBV5-1, the J gene TRBJ1-2, with 7 bases that match TRBD1. V dropped 4 bases and J dropped 5; count of bases not matched to a gene: 5. The CDR3 extends over 13 amino acids. Germline-derived CDR1 and CDR2 are SGHRS and YFSETQ. The CDR3 DNA is TGCGCCAGCAGCAGGGACAGACAGTATGGCTACACCTTC. Translated, it gives CASSRDRQYGYTF. The whole variable domain, filled in from reference TRBV5-1 and TRBJ1-2, reads KAGVTQTPRYLIKTRGQQVTLSCSPISGHRSVSWYQQTPGQGLQFLFEYFSETQRNKGNFPGRFSGRQFSNSRSEMNVSTLELGDSALYLCASSRDRQYGYTFGSGTRLTVV.

The V call is TRBV4-1, the J call TRBJ1-5; D is possibly TRBD1 (6 bases). The ends were cut back, 1 base at V and 2 bases at J, with 18 bases in the middle. The CDR3 spans 18 residues. CDR1 is MGHRA and CDR2 is YSYEKL in the germline V gene. In DNA form, the CDR3 reads TGCGCCAGCAGCCAAGGGGGGGCAGGGGCGGGGGGCAATCAGCCCCAGCATTTT. Protein sequence: CASSQGGAGAGGNQPQHF.

The rearrangement uses TRBV5-1 and TRBJ2-7; the D gene is possibly TRBD2 (6 bases). The V gene lost 3 bases and the J gene lost 6 bases, with 10 bases spanning the gap. This CDR3 comprises 12 residues. The V gene's germline CDR1 is SGHRS and CDR2 YFSETQ. The DNA for the CDR3 is TGCGCCAGCAGCTCTATAGCGGCCGAGCAGTACTTC. As protein: CASSSIAAEQYF.

Only a few counts were recorded for this clone. The genes are TRBV2 and TRBJ1-4; D might be TRBD1 (6 bases). V was cut by 6 bases and J by 0 bases, with 11 bases left in between. In germline, CDR1 is SNHLY, CDR2 FYNNEI. The CDR3 consists of 15 residues. CDR3 in amino acids: CASSGQIPTNEKLFF. In nucleotides, the CDR3 is TGTGCCAGCAGCGGACAGATCCCAACTAATGAAAAACTGTTTTTT.

The rearrangement links TRBV14 to TRBJ1-5, with 7 bases lining up with TRBD1. The length of the CDR3 is 17 residues. In germline, CDR1 is SGHDN, CDR2 FVKESK. The junction had 10 bases not matched to a gene; V was cut back by 4 bases and J by 1 base. CDR3 amino acids: CASSLIRGEKSNQPQHF. The CDR3, as DNA: TGTGCCAGCAGCCTAATCAGGGGGGAGAAGAGCAATCAGCCCCAGCATTTT. The full variable domain, completed using reference TRBV14 and TRBJ1-5, is EAGVTQFPSHSVIEKGQTVTLRCDPISGHDNLYWYRRVMGKEIKFLLHFVKESKQDESGMPNNRFLAERTGGTYSTLKVQPAELEDSGVYFCASSLIRGEKSNQPQHFGDGTRLSIL.

This clone was detected a few times. The J gene is TRBJ1-1, the V gene TRBV5-1; 9 bases are shared with TRBD1. The J segment lost 1 base and the V segment lost 2 bases, leaving 9 bases of the junction unmatched. CDR1 is SGHRS and CDR2 is YFSETQ in the germline V gene. This CDR3 region has 17 residues. In DNA, the CDR3 is TGCGCCAGCAGCTTTATCTGGACAGGGGCGGCGAACACTGAAGCTTTCTTT. As protein: CASSFIWTGAANTEAFF.

J is TRBJ2-5 and V is TRBV27; the D is unclear. The CDR3 has 14 residues. The germline V and J ends were trimmed by 6 bases and 2 bases, with 13 bases remaining between them. Germline V gene lookup returns CDR1 MNHEY and CDR2 SMNVEV (reference sequence). The CDR3 region has the DNA TGTGCCAGCAGAGCGACTCGTTCACAAGAGACCCAGTACTTC. It specifies CASRATRSQETQYF.